This is a list of T cell receptor beta chains from one sample in a study of T cell responses to AZD1222 COVID-19 vaccine. The protocol was immunoSEQ multiplex PCR, while the TCRdb copy is restricted to in-frame clones and leaves out a portion. This table holds some 88,000 clones, 90% found once. The source material was peripheral blood, sampled 28 days after the second AZD1222 dose. The receptors stem from an adult who received the AZD1222 COVID-19 vaccine. Each CDR3 is given with its conserved first and last residue. The D gene is left open where the match is weak. Rows give clone size only sometimes, using once, few, many, or a class for an expanded clone.

clone size	D gene	V gene	J gene	CDR3 protein	CDR3 DNA
.	TRBD1	TRBV19	TRBJ1-6	CASSVQGDYSPLHF	TGTGCCAGTAGTGTCCAGGGGGATTATTCACCCCTCCACTTT
.	TRBD1	TRBV18	TRBJ2-2	CASPPGGQGASGELFF	TGTGCCAGCCCCCCTGGGGGACAGGGGGCGTCCGGGGAGCTGTTTTTT
.	TRBD1	TRBV5-1	TRBJ2-5	CASSLRGETQYF	TGCGCCAGCAGCCTCAGGGGGGAGACCCAGTACTTC
.	.	TRBV6-2/TRBV6-3	TRBJ1-4	CASSYQEEKLFF	TGTGCCAGCAGTTACCAGGAGGAAAAACTGTTTTTT
.	TRBD1	TRBV6-5	TRBJ1-3	CASRLQGRSGNTIYF	TGTGCCAGCAGATTACAGGGGCGCTCTGGAAACACCATATATTTT
.	TRBD1	TRBV6-5	TRBJ1-4	CASSYEGQSSEKLFF	TGTGCCAGCAGTTACGAGGGACAGAGCTCTGAAAAACTGTTTTTT
few	.	TRBV27	TRBJ2-7	CASSFLAGGAEQYF	.
once	TRBD1	TRBV19	TRBJ1-2	CASSMPSGQGANYGYTF	TGTGCCAGTAGTATGCCCTCGGGGCAGGGGGCGAACTATGGCTACACCTTC
.	TRBD1	TRBV6-6	TRBJ1-1	CASSPQAGQGIGNTEAFF	TGTGCCAGCAGTCCCCAGGCGGGACAGGGAATTGGGAACACTGAAGCTTTCTTT
.	.	TRBV5-1	TRBJ1-1	CASSLGITEAFF	TGCGCCAGCAGCTTGGGGATAACTGAAGCTTTCTTT
once	.	TRBV18	TRBJ2-7	CASSPLGFGGRDEQYF	TGTGCCAGCTCACCACTTGGATTCGGGGGGCGCGACGAGCAGTACTTC
.	.	TRBV27	TRBJ1-4	CASSLGGIDEKLFF	TGTGCCAGCAGTTTGGGGGGAATAGATGAAAAACTGTTTTTT
.	.	TRBV18	TRBJ1-3	CASSPPYRGAGNTIYF	TGTGCCAGCTCACCACCGTATAGAGGAGCTGGAAACACCATATATTTT
.	.	TRBV7-2	TRBJ1-2	CASSPGRQALYGYTF	TGTGCCAGCAGCCCCGGAAGGCAGGCCCTCTATGGCTACACCTTC
.	.	TRBV7-8	TRBJ1-5	CASSLTGGNQPQHF	TGTGCCAGCAGCTTGACGGGGGGGAATCAGCCCCAGCATTTT
.	.	TRBV19	TRBJ1-2	CASSIEDRAYGYTF	TGTGCCAGTAGTATAGAGGATAGGGCCTATGGCTACACCTTC
.	TRBD1	TRBV5-1	TRBJ1-5	CASSMGTVGNQPQHF	TGCGCCAGCAGCATGGGGACAGTCGGTAATCAGCCCCAGCATTTT
.	.	TRBV6-5	TRBJ1-1	CASSYGGGKAFF	TGTGCCAGCAGTTACGGTGGGGGGAAAGCTTTCTTT
once	.	TRBV4-3	TRBJ2-7	CASSQGKWDKSYEQYF	TGCGCCAGCAGCCAAGGGAAGTGGGACAAATCCTACGAGCAGTACTTC
.	TRBD1	TRBV11-2	TRBJ1-3	CASSFDRGAGNTIYF	TGTGCCAGCAGCTTTGACAGGGGGGCTGGAAACACCATATATTTT
.	TRBD2	TRBV3-1/TRBV3-2	TRBJ2-6	CASSQDLLAGDSGANVLTF	TGTGCCAGCAGCCAAGATTTACTAGCGGGGGACTCTGGGGCCAACGTCCTGACTTTC
.	.	TRBV2	TRBJ2-7	CASSELGNSYEQYF	TGTGCCAGCAGTGAACTCGGGAACTCCTACGAGCAGTACTTC
.	.	TRBV27	TRBJ1-2	CASSLFGTTNYGYTF	TGTGCCAGCAGTTTATTCGGGACTACTAACTATGGCTACACCTTC
.	.	TRBV5-4	TRBJ1-2	CASSWIGQPGGYTF	TGTGCCAGCAGCTGGATTGGACAGCCCGGTGGCTACACCTTC
.	.	TRBV5-6	TRBJ1-6	CASSLIVVRGLVDSPLHF	TGTGCCAGCAGCTTGATTGTTGTTCGGGGCTTGGTTGATTCACCCCTCCACTTT
.	.	TRBV29-1	TRBJ1-4	CSVGGGMKDEKLFF	TGCAGCGTCGGAGGAGGGATGAAGGATGAAAAACTGTTTTTT
.	TRBD1	TRBV18	TRBJ1-2	CASSPWDSSNYGYTF	TGTGCCAGCTCACCATGGGACAGCTCTAACTATGGCTACACCTTC
.	.	TRBV28	TRBJ1-1	CASSLRPGEAFF	TGTGCCAGCAGTTTACGTCCGGGTGAAGCTTTCTTT
.	.	TRBV7-2	TRBJ2-6	CASSSGVSGANVLTF	TGTGCCAGCAGCTCGGGGGTCTCTGGGGCCAACGTCCTGACTTTC
.	.	TRBV25-1	TRBJ2-1	CASTPRGGFNEQFF	TGTGCCAGCACCCCCAGGGGGGGATTTAATGAGCAGTTCTTC
.	.	TRBV29-1	TRBJ2-1	CSVGGQSVPNEQFF	TGCAGCGTCGGGGGACAGTCCGTTCCCAATGAGCAGTTCTTC
.	.	TRBV5-1	TRBJ2-1	CASSFVGGPYNEQFF	TGCGCCAGCAGCTTCGTGGGGGGGCCCTACAATGAGCAGTTCTTC
.	TRBD2	TRBV18	TRBJ2-7	CASSPPAGGTREQYF	TGTGCCAGCTCACCACCGGCGGGGGGGACTAGGGAGCAGTACTTC
once	TRBD2	TRBV2	TRBJ2-1	CASSEEAAGAYNEQFF	TGTGCCAGCAGTGAAGAAGCAGCGGGAGCCTACAATGAGCAGTTCTTC
.	TRBD1	TRBV5-5	TRBJ2-2	CASSLALLGTGGLTGELFF	TGTGCCAGCAGCTTGGCCCTCCTTGGGACAGGGGGCCTCACCGGGGAGCTGTTTTTT
.	.	TRBV11-2	TRBJ2-1	CASSPGGRGQSSYNEQFF	TGTGCCAGCAGTCCTGGAGGGCGGGGTCAAAGCTCCTACAATGAGCAGTTCTTC
.	.	TRBV27	TRBJ2-7	CASSFPSARTYEQYF	TGTGCCAGCAGTTTCCCGTCGGCTCGAACCTACGAGCAGTACTTC
.	.	TRBV10-3	TRBJ1-5	CAISESAGSNQPQHF	TGTGCCATCAGTGAGTCTGCCGGTAGCAATCAGCCCCAGCATTTT
.	.	TRBV19	TRBJ1-2	CASSNWDTTNYGYTF	TGTGCCAGTAGTAATTGGGACACCACTAACTATGGCTACACCTTC
.	.	TRBV19	TRBJ1-5	CASRGRAGPRGNQPQHF	TGTGCCAGTAGGGGGAGGGCGGGACCTCGGGGAAATCAGCCCCAGCATTTT
.	.	TRBV20-1	TRBJ1-5	CSASMAGGNQPQHF	TGCAGTGCTAGTATGGCGGGAGGCAATCAGCCCCAGCATTTT
.	.	TRBV29-1	TRBJ1-3	CSVVWVLGNTIYF	TGCAGCGTTGTTTGGGTCCTCGGAAACACCATATATTTT
.	TRBD1	TRBV19	TRBJ1-5	CATLWTGGNQPQHF	TGTGCCACACTCTGGACAGGGGGCAATCAGCCCCAGCATTTT
.	.	TRBV6-4	TRBJ2-3	CASSEVGPPRPDTQYF	TGTGCCAGCAGTGAGGTGGGGCCACCTAGGCCAGATACGCAGTATTTT
.	TRBD1	TRBV4-3	TRBJ1-1	CASSQTGGNTEAFF	TGCGCCAGCAGCCAAACAGGGGGCAACACTGAAGCTTTCTTT
.	TRBD2	TRBV5-4	TRBJ2-1	CASSPGLAGDYNEQFF	TGTGCCAGCAGCCCCGGACTAGCGGGGGACTACAATGAGCAGTTCTTC
.	TRBD1	TRBV4-3	TRBJ1-1	CASSQEAGTGGGFYEAFF	TGCGCCAGCAGCCAAGAGGCCGGGACAGGTGGGGGATTCTATGAAGCTTTCTTT
once	.	TRBV28	TRBJ1-5	CASSSPLIPQHF	TGTGCCAGCAGTTCCCCTCTAATACCCCAGCATTTT
.	.	TRBV4-3	TRBJ2-5	CASSQDFPRGSPSLGETQYF	TGCGCCAGCAGCCAAGATTTCCCTAGGGGATCTCCCTCGCTCGGGGAGACCCAGTACTTC
.	.	TRBV4-2	TRBJ1-6	CASSQAIWSPLHF	TGTGCCAGCAGCCAAGCGATATGGTCACCCCTCCACTTT
.	.	TRBV7-8	TRBJ2-3	CASSLSTGRGNTQYF	TGTGCCAGCAGCTTAAGCACAGGGAGGGGAAATACGCAGTATTTT
.	.	TRBV6-5	TRBJ1-1	CASIGRLDEAFF	TGTGCCAGCATCGGACGATTGGATGAAGCTTTCTTT
.	TRBD1	TRBV3-1/TRBV3-2	TRBJ1-3	CASSPWTGSSGNTIYF	TGTGCCAGCAGCCCATGGACAGGGAGCTCTGGAAACACCATATATTTT
.	.	TRBV21-1	TRBJ1-5	CASSKVERDDRDICSNQPQHF	TGTGCCAGCAGCAAAGTTGAAAGGGATGACCGGGATATATGTAGCAATCAGCCCCAGCATTTT
.	.	TRBV30	TRBJ1-3	CGLHGRSGNTIYF	TGTGGCCTCCACGGGCGCTCTGGAAACACCATATATTTT
.	.	TRBV27	TRBJ2-6	CASSPRTDLGANVLTF	TGTGCCAGCAGCCCCCGGACGGATTTAGGGGCCAACGTCCTGACTTTC
.	.	TRBV6-5	TRBJ2-1	CASSSPVRANEQFF	TGTGCCAGCAGTTCCCCCGTTAGGGCCAATGAGCAGTTCTTC